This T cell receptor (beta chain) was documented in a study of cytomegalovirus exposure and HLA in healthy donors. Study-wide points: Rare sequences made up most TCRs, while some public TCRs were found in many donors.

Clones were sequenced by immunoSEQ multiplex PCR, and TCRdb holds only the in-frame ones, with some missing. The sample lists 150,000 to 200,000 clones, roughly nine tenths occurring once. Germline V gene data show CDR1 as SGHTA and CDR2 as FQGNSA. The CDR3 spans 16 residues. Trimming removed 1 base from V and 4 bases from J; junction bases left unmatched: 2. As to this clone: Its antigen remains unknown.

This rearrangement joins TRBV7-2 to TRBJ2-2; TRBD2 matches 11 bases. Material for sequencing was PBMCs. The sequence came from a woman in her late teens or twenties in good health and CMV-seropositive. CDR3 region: CASSLVSGRVTGELFF. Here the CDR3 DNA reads TGTGCCAGCAGCTTAGTTAGCGGGAGGGTCACCGGGGAGCTGTTTTTT.